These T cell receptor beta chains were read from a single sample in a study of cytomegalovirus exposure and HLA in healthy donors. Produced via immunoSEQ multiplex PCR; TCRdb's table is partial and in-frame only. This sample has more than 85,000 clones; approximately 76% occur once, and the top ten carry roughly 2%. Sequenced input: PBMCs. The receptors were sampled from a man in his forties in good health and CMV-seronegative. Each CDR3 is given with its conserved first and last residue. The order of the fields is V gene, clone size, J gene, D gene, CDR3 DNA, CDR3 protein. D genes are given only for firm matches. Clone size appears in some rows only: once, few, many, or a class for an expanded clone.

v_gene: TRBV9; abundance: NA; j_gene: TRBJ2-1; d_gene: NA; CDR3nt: TGTGCCAGCAGCGCGGACCAGATCGGGAAAAACGGCGATGAGCAGTTCTTC; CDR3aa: CASSADQIGKNGDEQFF
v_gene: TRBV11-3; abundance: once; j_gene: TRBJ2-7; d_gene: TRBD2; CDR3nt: TGTGCCAGCAGCTTAGGCGGGAGTTCCTACGAGCAGTACTTC; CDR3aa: CASSLGGSSYEQYF
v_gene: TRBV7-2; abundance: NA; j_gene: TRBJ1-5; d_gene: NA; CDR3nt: TGTGCCAGCAGCTACGATTGGGCCACCAGTCAGCCCCAGCATTTT; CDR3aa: CASSYDWATSQPQHF
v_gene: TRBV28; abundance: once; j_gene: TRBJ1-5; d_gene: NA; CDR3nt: TGTGCCAGCAGTTTTAATTCTCCCGGAGGCAATCAGCCCCAGCATTTT; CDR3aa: CASSFNSPGGNQPQHF
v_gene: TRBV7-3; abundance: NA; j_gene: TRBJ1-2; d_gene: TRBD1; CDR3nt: TGTGCCAGCAGCTTAACAGCAGGGGGCGAGCTCAATGGCTACACCTTC; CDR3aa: CASSLTAGGELNGYTF
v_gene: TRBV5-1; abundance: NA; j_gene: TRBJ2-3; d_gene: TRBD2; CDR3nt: TGCGCCAGCAGCCAACTAGCGGGAGGGCCAGAAGATACGCAGTATTTT; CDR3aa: CASSQLAGGPEDTQYF
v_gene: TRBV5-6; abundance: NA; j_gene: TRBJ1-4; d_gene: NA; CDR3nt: TGTGCCAGCAGCTTTCTCTATAATGAAAAACTGTTTTTT; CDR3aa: CASSFLYNEKLFF
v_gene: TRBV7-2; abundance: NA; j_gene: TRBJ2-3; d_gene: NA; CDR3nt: TGTGCCAGCAGCTTAGATGGTGGGGGGACAGATACGCAGTATTTT; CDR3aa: CASSLDGGGTDTQYF
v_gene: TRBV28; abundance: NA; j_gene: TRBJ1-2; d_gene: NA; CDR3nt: TGTGCCAGCAGTTTCACAGGGATAGCGGGTGGCTACACCTTC; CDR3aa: CASSFTGIAGGYTF
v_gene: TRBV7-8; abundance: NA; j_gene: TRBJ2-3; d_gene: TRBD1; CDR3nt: TGTGCCAGCAGTTTAGAAGACAGGGGGTCAGCAGATACGCAGTATTTT; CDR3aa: CASSLEDRGSADTQYF
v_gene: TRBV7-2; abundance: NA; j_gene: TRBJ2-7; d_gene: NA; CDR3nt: TGTGCCAGCAGCTTACGAGTTTACGAGCAGTACTTC; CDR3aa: CASSLRVYEQYF
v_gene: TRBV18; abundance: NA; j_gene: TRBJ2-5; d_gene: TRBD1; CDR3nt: TGTGCCAGCTCACCTGGGACAGGGAAGGAGACCCAGTACTTC; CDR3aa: CASSPGTGKETQYF
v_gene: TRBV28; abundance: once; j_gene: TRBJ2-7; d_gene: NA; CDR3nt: TGTGCCAGCCGGACATTCTCCTACGAGCAGTACTTC; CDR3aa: CASRTFSYEQYF
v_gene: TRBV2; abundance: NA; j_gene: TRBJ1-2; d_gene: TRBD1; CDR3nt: TGTGCCAGCCTCCCTGGACAGGCCCTTTATGGCTACACCTTC; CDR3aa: CASLPGQALYGYTF
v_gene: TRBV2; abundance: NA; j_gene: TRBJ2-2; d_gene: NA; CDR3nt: TGTGCCAGCAGTTACGAACGAGTAAGCACCGGGGAGCTGTTTTTT; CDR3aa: CASSYERVSTGELFF
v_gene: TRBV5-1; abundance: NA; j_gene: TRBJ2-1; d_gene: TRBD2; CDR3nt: TGCGCCAGCAGCTTGGGGGGTGCCGGGACTAGTCGGTTCTTC; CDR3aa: CASSLGGAGTSRFF
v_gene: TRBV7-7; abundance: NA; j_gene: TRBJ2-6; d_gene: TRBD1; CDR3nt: TGTGCCAGCAGCGGACAGGGGAACCCTGGGGCCAACGTCCTGACTTTC; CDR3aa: CASSGQGNPGANVLTF
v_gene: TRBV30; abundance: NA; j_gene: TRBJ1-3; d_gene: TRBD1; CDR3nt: TGTGCCTGGATCTGGGACAGGGGCAGCACCATATATTTT; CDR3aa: CAWIWDRGSTIYF
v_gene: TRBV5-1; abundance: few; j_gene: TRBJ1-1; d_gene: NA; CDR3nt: TGCGCCAGCAGTAGACAGTCCTCGAACACTGAAGCTTTCTTT; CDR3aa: CASSRQSSNTEAFF
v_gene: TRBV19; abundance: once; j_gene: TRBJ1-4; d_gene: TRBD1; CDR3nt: TGTGCCAGTAGGCCTACAGGGGGCTACGGTGAAAAACTGTTTTTT; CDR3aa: CASRPTGGYGEKLFF
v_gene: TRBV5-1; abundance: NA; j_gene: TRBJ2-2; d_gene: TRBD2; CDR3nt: TGCGCCAGCAGCGGGACTAGCGGGAGGACCGGGGAGCTGTTTTTT; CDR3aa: CASSGTSGRTGELFF
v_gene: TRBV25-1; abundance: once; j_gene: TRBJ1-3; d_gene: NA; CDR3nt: TGTGCCAGCAGTGAAATAGAGGGCGGTGGAAACACCATATATTTT; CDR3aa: CASSEIEGGGNTIYF
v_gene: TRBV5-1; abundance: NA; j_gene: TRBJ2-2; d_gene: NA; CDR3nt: TGCGCCAGCAGCTTCACAGGGAATTCCCGGGAGCTGTTTTTT; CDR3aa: CASSFTGNSRELFF
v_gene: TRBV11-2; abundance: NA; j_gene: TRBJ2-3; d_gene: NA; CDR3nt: TGTGCCAGCAGCTTAGTATCACAGGGAGATACGCAGTATTTT; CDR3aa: CASSLVSQGDTQYF
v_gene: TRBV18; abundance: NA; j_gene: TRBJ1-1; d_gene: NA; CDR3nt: TGTGCCAGCTCAGTACGACTGATAGAGAACACTGAAGCTTTCTTT; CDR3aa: CASSVRLIENTEAFF
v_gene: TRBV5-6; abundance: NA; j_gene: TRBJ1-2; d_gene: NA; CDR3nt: TGTGCCAGCAGTCCTGGACGGGGATATGGCGGCTACACCTTC; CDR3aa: CASSPGRGYGGYTF
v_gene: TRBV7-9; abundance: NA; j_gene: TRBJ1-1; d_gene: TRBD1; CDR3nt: TGTGCCAGCAGCGACCGACAGGGGGCCACTGAAGCTTTCTTT; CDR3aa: CASSDRQGATEAFF
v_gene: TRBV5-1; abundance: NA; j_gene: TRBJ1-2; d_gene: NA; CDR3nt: TGCGCCAGCAGCTTGGATGGACAGACCACCACTAATGGCTACACCTTC; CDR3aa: CASSLDGQTTTNGYTF
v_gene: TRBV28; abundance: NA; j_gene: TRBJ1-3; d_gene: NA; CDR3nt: TGTGCCAGCAGCCTGGGAGGGAACACCATATATTTT; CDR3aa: CASSLGGNTIYF
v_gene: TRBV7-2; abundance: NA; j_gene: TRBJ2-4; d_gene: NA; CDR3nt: TGTGCCAGCAGGGATGACAGTGGCATTCAGTACTTC; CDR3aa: CASRDDSGIQYF
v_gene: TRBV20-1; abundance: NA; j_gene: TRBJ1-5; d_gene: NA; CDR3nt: TGCAGTGCTCCATTGCGTCAGCCCCAGCATTTT; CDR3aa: CSAPLRQPQHF
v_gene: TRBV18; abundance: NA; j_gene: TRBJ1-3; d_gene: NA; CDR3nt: TGTGCCAGCTCACCTTTAGGACAGACAGGAAACACCATATATTTT; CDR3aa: CASSPLGQTGNTIYF
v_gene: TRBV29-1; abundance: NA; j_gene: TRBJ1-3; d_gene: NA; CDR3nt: TGCAGCGCTATGCCAACCGAGGGGGACACCATATATTTT; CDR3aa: CSAMPTEGDTIYF
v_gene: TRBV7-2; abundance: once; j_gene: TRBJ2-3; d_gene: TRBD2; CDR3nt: TGTGCCAGCAGCTTAGGCGGGAGGAGGGGAGATACGCAGTATTTT; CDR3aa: CASSLGGRRGDTQYF
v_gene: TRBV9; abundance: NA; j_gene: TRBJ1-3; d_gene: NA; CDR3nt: TGTGCCAGCAGCAGAGTAATTACTGGAAACACCATATATTTT; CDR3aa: CASSRVITGNTIYF
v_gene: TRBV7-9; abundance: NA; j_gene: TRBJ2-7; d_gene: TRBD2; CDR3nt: TGTGCCAGCAGCCCTTTAGCGGGACAAAACTACGAGCAGTACTTC; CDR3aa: CASSPLAGQNYEQYF
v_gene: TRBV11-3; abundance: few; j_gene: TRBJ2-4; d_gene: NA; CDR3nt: TGTGCCAGCAGCTCGAATGGAGGGGTCGGCATTCAGTACTTC; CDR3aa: CASSSNGGVGIQYF
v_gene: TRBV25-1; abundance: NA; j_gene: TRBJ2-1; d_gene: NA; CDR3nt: TGTGCCAGCAGCAGACAGGTCCACAATGAGCAGTTCTTC; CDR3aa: CASSRQVHNEQFF
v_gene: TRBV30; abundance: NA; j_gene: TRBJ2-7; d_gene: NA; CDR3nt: TGTGCCTGGATAGAGAAACGAGAGCAGTACTTC; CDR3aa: CAWIEKREQYF
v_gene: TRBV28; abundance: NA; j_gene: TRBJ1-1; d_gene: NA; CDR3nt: TGTGCCAGCAGTTTTCCCAGGGGCGGATCAAAGAACACTGAAGCTTTCTTT; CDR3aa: CASSFPRGGSKNTEAFF
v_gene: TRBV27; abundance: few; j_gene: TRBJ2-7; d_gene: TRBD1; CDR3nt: TGTGCCAGCAGTCCGACCCCGGGACAGCACTACGAGCAGTACTTC; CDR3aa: CASSPTPGQHYEQYF
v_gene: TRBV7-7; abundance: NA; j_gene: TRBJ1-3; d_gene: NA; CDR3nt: TGTGCCAGCAGCCCCAGTCCTGGAAACACCATATATTTT; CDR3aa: CASSPSPGNTIYF
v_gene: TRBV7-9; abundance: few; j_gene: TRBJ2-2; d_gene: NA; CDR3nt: TGTTCCACCTATTTAGGGGAGCTGTTTTTT; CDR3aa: CSTYLGELFF
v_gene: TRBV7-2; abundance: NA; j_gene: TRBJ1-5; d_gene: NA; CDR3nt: TGTGCCAGCAGCTTAGGTACGGGGGGCGGCAATCAGCCCCAGCATTTT; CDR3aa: CASSLGTGGGNQPQHF
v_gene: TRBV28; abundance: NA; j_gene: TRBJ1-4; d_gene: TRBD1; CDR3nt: TGTGCCAGCAGTTTATCCCATAGGGGGCTCTATGAAAAACTGTTTTTT; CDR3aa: CASSLSHRGLYEKLFF
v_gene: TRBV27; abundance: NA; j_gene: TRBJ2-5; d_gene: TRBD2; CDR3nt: TGTGCCAGCAGCGTAGCGGGAGGGGAACAAGAGACCCAGTACTTC; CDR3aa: CASSVAGGEQETQYF
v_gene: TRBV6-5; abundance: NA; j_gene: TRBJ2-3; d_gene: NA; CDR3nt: TGTGCCAGCAGTTACTCGGGGGGAGTGGATACGCAGTATTTT; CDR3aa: CASSYSGGVDTQYF
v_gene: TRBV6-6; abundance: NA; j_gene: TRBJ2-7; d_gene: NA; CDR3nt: TGTGCCAGCAGTCCGGGGGACGAGCAGTACTTC; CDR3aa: CASSPGDEQYF
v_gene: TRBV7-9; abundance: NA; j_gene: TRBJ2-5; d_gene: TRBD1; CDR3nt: TGTTCCAGCAGCTTAGGGACAGCCTCGGAGACCCAGTACTTC; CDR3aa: CSSSLGTASETQYF
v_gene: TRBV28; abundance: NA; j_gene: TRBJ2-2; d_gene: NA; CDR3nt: TGTGCCAGCAGTCAGGTTGGGGGGTACGGGGAGCTGTTTTTT; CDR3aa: CASSQVGGYGELFF